Listed here are 2 T cell receptor beta chains from one sample, sequenced in a study of blood T cell repertoires in COVID-19. The protocol was immunoSEQ multiplex PCR, while the TCRdb copy is restricted to in-frame clones and leaves out a portion. The repertoire holds roughly 290,000 clones, with 90% as singletons. Sequencing was carried out using peripheral blood. The receptors were sampled from a woman aged 25-40 years with COVID-19, enrolled during active disease.

This rearrangement joins TRBV4-3 to TRBJ2-3; 7 bases are shared with TRBD2. The CDR3 contains 15 residues. With 1 base clipped from V and 3 bases from J, the junction kept 4 bases outside the gene matches. The germline V gene has CDR1 LGHNA and CDR2 YSLEER. CDR3 DNA sequence: TGCGCCAGCAGCCAAGTCGGAGCGGGAACAGATACGCAGTATTTT. Its protein is CASSQVGAGTDTQYF.

This clone was detected a few times. The rearrangement links TRBV7-6 to TRBJ1-1, with 7 bases fitting TRBD1. The junction had 7 bases not matched to a gene; V was cut back by 5 bases and J by 1 base. Germline V CDR1 and CDR2: SGHVS, FNYEAQ. The CDR3 is 15 amino acids. CDR3 bases: TGTGCCAGCAGCCTGCGGACAGGACGGAACACTGAAGCTTTCTTT. As protein: CASSLRTGRNTEAFF.